Here is one T cell receptor (beta chain) with its context. There are 15 residues in the CDR3. From germline, CDR1 is SGHRS and CDR2 YFSETQ. The V and J ends lost 5 bases and 0 bases, in that order; junction bases with no gene match: 6. TCRdb processed the 5' RACE reads anew with MiXCR; each CDR3 protein has one entry. The sample includes almost 550,000 distinct CDR3 sequences, over 20% seen only once; the top ten take around an eighth. The data derive from a study of T-cell memory formation after mild COVID-19. Background on the study: Across donors, TCR clusters were largely donor specific.

The sequenced sample was PBMCs or a T cell subset sorted from them (not recorded which). This rearrangement joins TRBV5-1 to TRBJ1-1, with 8 bases fitting TRBD1. This receptor was obtained from an adult woman who had mild COVID-19 (a few samples of this study predate the infection). Cell type and time point are not known. CDR3 bases: TGCGCCAGCAGTCGGGGACAGGAGATGAACACTGAAGCTTTCTTT. This encodes CASSRGQEMNTEAFF.